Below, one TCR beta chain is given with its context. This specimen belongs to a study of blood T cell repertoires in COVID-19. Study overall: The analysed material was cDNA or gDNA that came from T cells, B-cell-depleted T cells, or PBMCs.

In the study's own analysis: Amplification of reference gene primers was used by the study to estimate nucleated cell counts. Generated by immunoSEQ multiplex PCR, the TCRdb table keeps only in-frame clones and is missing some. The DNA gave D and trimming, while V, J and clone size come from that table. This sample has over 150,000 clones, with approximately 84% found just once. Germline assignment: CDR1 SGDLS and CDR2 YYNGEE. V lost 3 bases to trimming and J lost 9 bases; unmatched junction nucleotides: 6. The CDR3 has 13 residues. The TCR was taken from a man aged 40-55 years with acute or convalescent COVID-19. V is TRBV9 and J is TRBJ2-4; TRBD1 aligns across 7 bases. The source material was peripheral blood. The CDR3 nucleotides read TGTGCCAGCAGCGCAGGGACAGAGGGCATTCAGTACTTC. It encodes CASSAGTEGIQYF.